Following are 26 T cell receptor beta chains from one sample sequenced in a study of identical twins. MiXCR, run by TCRdb on the 5' RACE reads, gives a single entry per CDR3 protein. This sample carries 1.5 million to 2 million distinct CDR3 sequences, 32% of them seen once, and the ten largest clones take 0.25% to 0.3%. Sequenced sample: cord blood. The origin of the receptors is a newborn girl in good health.

The chain combines TRBV5-1 with TRBJ2-4; D is uncertain. The CDR3 has 19 residues. Looked up from germline, CDR1 is SGHRS and CDR2 is YFSETQ. The V gene lost 0 bases and the J gene lost 0 bases, with 19 bases spanning the gap. CDR3 amino acids: CASSLGPEVRAIAKNIQYF. CDR3 in DNA: TGCGCCAGCAGCTTGGGACCCGAGGTTCGGGCGATAGCCAAAAACATTCAGTACTTC.

This clonotype has just a few counts. This sequence joins TRBV6-1 and TRBJ1-2; the D gene is possibly TRBD1 (5 bases). The CDR3 loop spans 12 amino acids. The V gene lost 7 bases and the J gene lost 9 bases, with 15 bases spanning the gap. The germline gives CDR1 MNHNS, CDR2 SASEGT. The CDR3 DNA sequence: TGTGCCAGCATGGTCACAGGCCCCCGCTACACCTTC. Protein product: CASMVTGPRYTF.

This clonotype turned up a few times. The chain employs TRBV3-1 and TRBJ2-7; D gene ambiguous. Germline V CDR1 and CDR2: LGHDT, YNNKEL (reference sequence). Trimming shortened V by 1 base and J by 3 bases, and 13 bases separated the two germline ends. CDR3 size: 15 residues. The chain's CDR3 is CASSQATSGNYEQYF. The CDR3 DNA reads as TGTGCCAGCAGCCAAGCCACCAGTGGTAACTACGAGCAGTACTTC.

This clonotype occurred a few times. The genes are TRBV5-1 and TRBJ1-2, with a possible D match to TRBD1 (6 bases). Germline V CDR1 and CDR2: SGHRS, YFSETQ. The ends were cut back, 6 bases at V and 11 bases at J, with 23 bases in the middle. The CDR3 extends over 14 amino acids. The CDR3 protein is CASTFGVGTWGYTF. For the CDR3, the DNA is TGCGCCAGCACTTTTGGCGTGGGGACATGGGGATACACCTTC. The entire variable domain, with the rest obtained from reference TRBV5-1 and TRBJ1-2, is as follows: KAGVTQTPRYLIKTRGQQVTLSCSPISGHRSVSWYQQTPGQGLQFLFEYFSETQRNKGNFPGRFSGRQFSNSRSEMNVSTLELGDSALYLCASTFGVGTWGYTFGSGTRLTVV.

This clonotype has more than one count but fewer than ten. The chain uses TRBV15 and TRBJ1-5; D is undetermined. Trimming took off 0 bases at V and 3 bases at J, with 3 bases between the two ends. Per the germline V gene, CDR1 is LNHNV and CDR2 is YYDKDF (reference sequence). The CDR3 loop spans 13 amino acids. Here the CDR3 DNA reads TGTGCCACCAGCAGAGACAACAATCAGCCCCAGCATTTT. It codes for CATSRDNNQPQHF.

This chain connects TRBV12-3 or TRBV12-4 to TRBJ2-3, with TRBD2 identical over 8 bases. The CDR3 length is 16 residues. Trimming took 2 bases from V and 0 from J; bases not matched to a gene: 4. CDR3 in amino acids: CASSLRRLASTDTQYF. CDR3 nucleotide sequence: TGTGCCAGCAGTTTACGCCGACTAGCGAGCACAGATACGCAGTATTTT.

For the CDR3, the DNA is TGTGCCAGCAGTTTAGAAGGGGTTAGAAATCAGCCCCAGCATTTT. This encodes CASSLEGVRNQPQHF. The chain has TRBV27 and TRBJ1-5, with TRBD1 as a possible D gene (5 bases). Germline V gene data show CDR1 as MNHEY and CDR2 as SMNVEV (reference sequence). The CDR3 length is 15 residues. V was cut by 2 bases and J by 4 bases, with 12 bases left in between.

This chain joins TRBV6-5 and TRBJ1-6; weak D call: TRBD1 (5 bases). The V gene lost 5 bases and the J gene lost 4 bases, with 12 bases spanning the gap. The CDR3 covers 15 residues. Germline V lookup: CDR1 MNHEY, CDR2 SVGAGI. CDR3 nucleotides: TGTGCCAGCAGTGATCAGGGAGGGTATAATTCACCCCTCCACTTT. The encoded protein is CASSDQGGYNSPLHF.

A remark on this clonotype: This could be a read error, since a much larger clone is one nucleotide away. CDR3 bases: TGTTCCAGCAGCTTAGGCGCGAGAGATACGCAGTATTTT. This sequence encodes CSSSLGARDTQYF. The chain is built from TRBV7-7 and TRBJ2-3; D uncertain. This CDR3 comprises 13 residues. Germline CDR1 reads SSHAT; CDR2 reads FNYEAQ (reference sequence).

This clonotype was seen a handful of times. The chain has TRBV28 and TRBJ2-5; the D call may be TRBD1 or TRBD2 (6 bases each). Trimming took 3 bases from V and 5 from J, leaving 13 bases between them. Germline CDR1 and CDR2: MDHEN and SYDVKM. The CDR3 is 14 residues long. CDR3 DNA sequence: TGTGCCAGCAGTTTCCGGGGGCCACTGGAGACCCAGTACTTC. Amino acid sequence: CASSFRGPLETQYF.

In the case of this clonotype: One end of the junction is discordant with germline, which a read error may explain. The genes are TRBV14 and TRBJ2-7, with D possibly being TRBD2 (6 bases). The CDR3 is 16 amino acids. CDR1 is SGHDN, CDR2 FVKESK, per germline. The CDR3 nucleotides read TGTGCCAGCAGCCCTTTCCGGGGGAAAGGTCCCTACGAGCAGCACTTC. Translation: CASSPFRGKGPYEQHF.

This clonotype was found once. The V and J genes are TRBV27 and TRBJ2-5, with 9 positions matching TRBD1. J lost 11 bases, V lost 4 bases, and 14 bases had no gene match. Germline V gene lookup returns CDR1 MNHEY and CDR2 SMNVEV (reference sequence). CDR3 length: 15 amino acids. CDR3 bases: TGTGCCAGCAGTTCCTACAGGGGGCAGGGCAATGAGCAGTACTTC. Its protein product is CASSSYRGQGNEQYF.

CDR3 bases: TGCGCCAGCAGCCACGGGACAGGGACCTCTGGGGCCAACGTCCTGACTTTC. Translated, it gives CASSHGTGTSGANVLTF. The J gene is TRBJ2-6, the V gene TRBV4-1, with TRBD1 matching over 9 bases. The CDR3 covers 17 residues. The trim removed 3 bases at V and 0 bases at J, leaving 3 bases unmatched. CDR1 and CDR2 from the germline V gene are MGHRA and YSYEKL.

Only a few counts were recorded for this clonotype. The CDR3 DNA sequence: TGCGCCAGCAGCCAAGATACTAGCGGGAGAAACTACGAGCAGTACTTC. Amino acids: CASSQDTSGRNYEQYF. The J gene is TRBJ2-7, the V gene TRBV4-1; 11 bases map to TRBD2. The junction had 4 bases not matched to a gene; V was cut back by 0 bases and J by 3 bases. The germline CDR1 and CDR2 sequences are MGHRA and YSYEKL. This CDR3 comprises 16 residues.

In its sample, this clonotype was seen once. This may be a read error, as it is one base from a much larger clone. The V and J genes are TRBV29-1 and TRBJ2-5, with a possible D match to TRBD1 (6 bases). Germline lookup yields CDR1 SQVTM and CDR2 ANQGSEA. V gave up 3 bases and J gave up 1 base, with 15 bases separating them. The CDR3 runs 15 residues. CDR3 in DNA: TGCAGCGTTGAGGAGTCAGGGGCTCCCCAAGAGACCCAGTACTTC. It yields the protein CSVEESGAPQETQYF.

The V call is TRBV7-9, the J call TRBJ2-1; 10 nucleotides line up with TRBD2. J gave up 7 bases and V 10 bases, and 7 bases lay outside the gene matches. The CDR3 runs 13 residues. CDR1 SEHNR and CDR2 FQNEAQ come from the germline V gene (reference sequence). CDR3 sequence reads: CAIPGLAFNEQFF. DNA for the CDR3: TGTGCCATCCCGGGACTAGCGTTTAATGAGCAGTTCTTC. Full variable domain (remainder filled in from reference TRBV7-9 and TRBJ2-1): DTGVSQNPRHKITKRGQNVTFRCDPISEHNRLYWYRQTLGQGPEFLTYFQNEAQLEKSRLLSDRFSAERPKGSFSTLEIQRTEQGDSAMYLCAIPGLAFNEQFFGPGTRLTVL.

This clonotype was seen at least ten times. This sequence joins TRBV13 and TRBJ2-7, with D possibly called TRBD1 or TRBD2 (5 bases each). The CDR3 runs to 13 residues. Germline V gene data show CDR1 as PRHDT and CDR2 as FYEKMQ (reference sequence). Trimming removed 3 bases at V and 3 bases at J, with 9 bases between. CDR3 DNA: TGTGCCAGCAGCTTCGGGGCTTTCTACGAGCAGTACTTC. This encodes CASSFGAFYEQYF.

The chain combines TRBV10-3 with TRBJ1-6, with 9 bases fitting TRBD1. Germline lookup yields CDR1 ENHRY and CDR2 SYGVKD. The ends lost 3 bases at V and 7 bases at J; junction bases unmatched: 4. The CDR3 loop spans 15 amino acids. The CDR3 DNA reads as TGTGCCATCAGTGAATCAACAGGGGGCAATTCACCCCTCCACTTT. Its translation: CAISESTGGNSPLHF.

Only a few counts were recorded for this clonotype. This chain uses TRBV4-2 with TRBJ2-1; the D gene is possibly TRBD2 (5 bases). The CDR3 covers 16 residues. Germline CDR1 reads LGHNA; CDR2 reads YNFKEQ. V was trimmed by 1 base and J by 0 bases, leaving 10 bases between them. DNA of the CDR3: TGTGCCAGCAGCCAAGCACTTGCGGGCTCCTACAATGAGCAGTTCTTC. Translating it yields CASSQALAGSYNEQFF.

As to this clonotype: At one of its ends the junction is not consistent with the germline gene, which may arise from a read error. This CDR3 is CASSLVLSGNSQETQYF. The CDR3 DNA reads TGCGCCAGCAGCTTAGTTCTTAGCGGGAACTCACAAGAGACCCAGTACTTC. J is TRBJ2-5 and V is TRBV7-6, with TRBD2 matching over 8 bases. CDR3 length: 17 residues. Germline V gene sequence: CDR1 SGHVS, CDR2 FNYEAQ.

The chain employs TRBV12-3 or TRBV12-4 and TRBJ2-1; 9 nucleotides agree with TRBD2. The CDR3 totals 15 residues. V dropped 6 bases and J dropped 4; count of bases not matched to a gene: 7. CDR3 region: CASSPGLAHYNEQFF. The CDR3 coding sequence is TGTGCCAGCAGCCCCGGACTAGCGCATTACAATGAGCAGTTCTTC.

V and J are TRBV15 and TRBJ1-1; weak D call: TRBD1 (6 bases). Per the germline V gene, CDR1 is LNHNV and CDR2 is YYDKDF (reference sequence). The CDR3 is made up of 13 amino acids. V was cut by 1 base and J by 3 bases, with 6 bases left in between. Here the CDR3 DNA reads TGTGCCACCAGCAGAGGACAGGACACTGAAGCTTTCTTT. The encoded protein is CATSRGQDTEAFF. The full variable domain, rest sourced from reference TRBV15 and TRBJ1-1, is DAMVIQNPRYQVTQFGKPVTLSCSQTLNHNVMYWYQQKSSQAPKLLFHYYDKDFNNEADTPDNFQSRRPNTSFCFLDIRSPGLGDTAMYLCATSRGQDTEAFFGQGTRLTVV.

This clonotype has more than one count but fewer than ten. This sequence joins TRBV7-6 and TRBJ2-5; no clear D. Per the germline V gene, CDR1 is SGHVS and CDR2 is FNYEAQ. Trimming took 2 bases from V and 3 from J, leaving 10 bases between them. The CDR3 spans 14 residues. The CDR3 nucleotides read TGTGCCAGCAGCTTACAATGGGAAAAAGAGACCCAGTACTTC. This gives the protein CASSLQWEKETQYF.

This clonotype was recorded a few times. For the CDR3, the DNA is TGCAGCGCCGCGACTAGCGGGAGATTACATGAGCAGTTCTTC. Its protein product is CSAATSGRLHEQFF. This chain joins TRBV29-1 and TRBJ2-1, with 12 nucleotides matching TRBD2. The length of the CDR3 is 14 residues. Per germline, CDR1 SQVTM and CDR2 ANQGSEA. The V segment lost 7 bases and the J segment 8 bases; nucleotides outside the gene matches: 9.

This clonotype was picked up many times. The chain employs TRBV5-1 and TRBJ2-7, with 8 positions matching TRBD2. The junction had 6 bases not matched to a gene; V was cut back by 2 bases and J by 2 bases. The CDR3 consists of 15 residues. Germline-derived CDR1 and CDR2 are SGHRS and YFSETQ. CDR3 nucleotide sequence: TGCGCCAGCAGCTTTACCGGGACTAGAGCCTACGAGCAGTACTTC. Translated: CASSFTGTRAYEQYF.

This clonotype was counted many times. The J gene is TRBJ2-3, the V gene TRBV20-1; D might be TRBD2 (6 bases). The V and J ends lost 7 bases and 0 bases respectively, with 14 bases between them. Germline lookup yields CDR1 DFQATT and CDR2 SNEGSKA (reference sequence). The CDR3 is made up of 14 amino acids. The CDR3 protein is CSVGGTLSTDTQYF. The DNA for the CDR3 is TGCAGTGTCGGCGGGACCCTAAGCACAGATACGCAGTATTTT.